The text below deals with one T cell receptor beta chain. The sample carries other DNA sequences with the same CDR3. Germline values: CDR1 GTSNPN, CDR2 SVGIG (reference sequence). Between the trimmed V and J ends, which lost 0 bases and 4 bases, there was a span of 7 bases. The length of the CDR3 is 13 residues. The assay was immunoSEQ multiplex PCR, and TCRdb's table has in-frame clones only and misses some. The sample contains some 1 million clones, roughly 80% of which appear only once. These data belong to a study of shared clonotypes between healthy human individuals. The sample consisted of memory CD4+ T cells sorted from blood. Subset: CD45RA-negative fraction. The gene calls are TRBV30 and TRBJ1-5, with D perhaps matching TRBD1 (6 bases). The TCR was taken from a man aged 18 to 35 in good health. The CDR3 sequence: CAWSVQGNQPQHF. CDR3 nucleotide sequence: TGTGCCTGGAGTGTCCAGGGGAATCAGCCCCAGCATTTT.